Listed below are T cell receptor beta chains from one sample, sequenced in a study of blood T cell repertoires in COVID-19. Profiling relied on immunoSEQ multiplex PCR, and the TCRdb table lists in-frame clones only, not all of them. The sample has over 90,000 clones, roughly 84% seen once. Specimen: peripheral blood. The source is a human donor in a cohort sampled during active or convalescent COVID-19. Each CDR3 is given with its conserved first and last residue.

TRBJ2-1,TRBV7-6,CASSFRPGLAGGDNEQFF
TRBJ2-1,TRBV11-2,CASSWTSGAHNEQFF
TRBJ1-1,TRBV5-1,CASSPRRVMNTEAFF
TRBJ2-7,TRBV3-1/TRBV3-2,CASSQGLNRYEQYF
TRBJ1-4,TRBV28,CASSPGGEEKLFF
TRBJ2-1,TRBV19,CASSKGGEQFF
TRBJ2-7,TRBV6-5,CASRHPARGEQYF
TRBJ2-7,TRBV18,CASSPGTGTYEQYF
TRBJ1-1,TRBV7-9,CASSLEGLTEAFF
TRBJ1-4,TRBV5-1,CASSLGRGPNEKLFF
TRBJ2-7,TRBV3-1/TRBV3-2,CASSQNIYEQYF
TRBJ2-7,TRBV5-4,CASIDARLAGGEQYF
TRBJ2-5,TRBV24-1,CATSDPGLGEAEETQYF
TRBJ1-6,TRBV3-1/TRBV3-2,CASSLYPPGRGARGSPLHF
TRBJ1-2,TRBV3-1/TRBV3-2,CASSQGGPYGYTF
TRBJ2-7,TRBV14,CASSLGQGAQYF
TRBJ2-7,TRBV12-3/TRBV12-4,CASRDTFTYEQYF
TRBJ2-1,TRBV7-7,CASSPGRGSYNEQFF
TRBJ2-3,TRBV7-3,CASSLTAAGARGGTQYF
TRBJ1-5,TRBV6-6,CASSSRATAGTGGRGQPQHF
TRBJ1-1,TRBV6-2/TRBV6-3,CASSYWQGTEAFF
TRBJ1-4,TRBV3-1/TRBV3-2,CASSHTRGLEKLFF
TRBJ2-1,TRBV27,CASRQLDYNEQFF
TRBJ1-4,TRBV4-1,CASSQIRGVEKLFF
TRBJ2-2,TRBV7-9,CASSTIRTGGTGELFF
TRBJ2-3,TRBV5-1,CASSLMTSGGGGTQYF
TRBJ1-4,TRBV5-8,CASRHGEATNEKLFF
TRBJ1-5,TRBV30,CAWSVLQGTQPQHF
TRBJ2-2,TRBV3-1/TRBV3-2,CASSQAMEAGELFF
TRBJ2-7,TRBV7-3,CASSPTGAYEQYF
TRBJ1-5,TRBV9,CASSVEARGQPQHF
TRBJ2-6,TRBV14,CASKADRPLGQGTPPGANVLTF
TRBJ1-2,TRBV3-1/TRBV3-2,CASSQDVGSVWGYTF
TRBJ2-5,TRBV5-1,CASSRIQGAQETQYF
TRBJ1-2,TRBV19,CASSVDRVYGYTF
TRBJ2-5,TRBV3-1/TRBV3-2,CASSQRLAGGQQETQYF
TRBJ1-5,TRBV5-6,CASSANTGTGNQPQHF
TRBJ2-3,TRBV19,CASSKRRQGADTQYF
TRBJ2-1,TRBV7-3,CASSSSGGSYNEQFF
TRBJ2-7,TRBV4-1,CASSQVPEQTYEQYF
TRBJ1-5,TRBV5-1,CASSLTGGAQPQHF
TRBJ2-3,TRBV5-4,CASSFRDRGTDTQYF
TRBJ1-4,TRBV29-1,CSVEIRTGKREKLFF
TRBJ1-4,TRBV5-1,CASSFRGSNEKLFF
TRBJ1-1,TRBV5-1,CASSLVRMNTEAFF
TRBJ2-5,TRBV27,CASSRTRPSRETQYF